The rows below give T cell receptor beta chains drawn from one sample of a study of PD-1 blockade in classical Hodgkin lymphoma. Profiled with immunoSEQ multiplex PCR; TCRdb holds only in-frame clones, not every one. The data show around 45,000 clones, around nine tenths seen once. Sequencing used peripheral blood mononuclear cells (PBMCs), obtained at baseline. These receptors came from a human donor with classical Hodgkin lymphoma. The CDR3 runs from the conserved cysteine through the conserved F or W. The D gene is left open where the match is weak. Size is omitted from some rows. Given values are once, few, many or a class for expanded clones.

d_gene: TRBD2; abundance: NA; j_gene: TRBJ2-1; v_gene: TRBV5-4; CDR3aa: CASSQKIAGVGEQFF
d_gene: NA; abundance: NA; j_gene: TRBJ1-3; v_gene: TRBV18; CDR3aa: CASSRTEENTIYF
d_gene: NA; abundance: NA; j_gene: TRBJ1-5; v_gene: TRBV2; CDR3aa: CASSDIQYQPQHF
d_gene: NA; abundance: NA; j_gene: TRBJ2-7; v_gene: TRBV5-6; CDR3aa: CASSLEGAWEQYF
d_gene: TRBD1; abundance: once; j_gene: TRBJ2-1; v_gene: TRBV19; CDR3aa: CASISQGASSYNEQFF
d_gene: TRBD2; abundance: NA; j_gene: TRBJ2-7; v_gene: TRBV27; CDR3aa: CASSFLAGGPLLF
d_gene: NA; abundance: NA; j_gene: TRBJ1-1; v_gene: TRBV19; CDR3aa: CASSIVKNTEAFF
d_gene: NA; abundance: NA; j_gene: TRBJ2-3; v_gene: TRBV14; CDR3aa: CASSRTLGFSDTQYF
d_gene: TRBD2; abundance: NA; j_gene: TRBJ2-2; v_gene: TRBV9; CDR3aa: CASSLGGATGELFF
d_gene: TRBD1; abundance: NA; j_gene: TRBJ1-6; v_gene: TRBV9; CDR3aa: CASSVDVQGDSYNSPLHF
d_gene: TRBD1; abundance: once; j_gene: TRBJ2-7; v_gene: TRBV6-1; CDR3aa: CASSEVSRGSYYEQYF
d_gene: TRBD1; abundance: NA; j_gene: TRBJ2-5; v_gene: TRBV7-6; CDR3aa: CASSGGWTGSQETQYF
d_gene: TRBD1; abundance: once; j_gene: TRBJ2-1; v_gene: TRBV5-1; CDR3aa: CASSSTGDPYNEQFF
d_gene: NA; abundance: NA; j_gene: TRBJ2-7; v_gene: TRBV6-1; CDR3aa: CASKAPADYEQYF
d_gene: NA; abundance: NA; j_gene: TRBJ1-2; v_gene: TRBV19; CDR3aa: CASSAQISTGGSGYTF
d_gene: NA; abundance: NA; j_gene: TRBJ1-5; v_gene: TRBV6-1; CDR3aa: CASSEIKITSNQPQHF
d_gene: TRBD1; abundance: NA; j_gene: TRBJ1-2; v_gene: TRBV4-1; CDR3aa: CASSQADRDYGYTF
d_gene: NA; abundance: NA; j_gene: TRBJ1-2; v_gene: TRBV18; CDR3aa: CASSPEAGYGYTF
d_gene: NA; abundance: NA; j_gene: TRBJ1-1; v_gene: TRBV6-5; CDR3aa: CASRPFSGYGEAFF
d_gene: TRBD2; abundance: NA; j_gene: TRBJ2-1; v_gene: TRBV6-6; CDR3aa: CASGRLAGSLNEQFF
d_gene: NA; abundance: NA; j_gene: TRBJ1-6; v_gene: TRBV28; CDR3aa: CASSLSGDFSPLHF
d_gene: NA; abundance: NA; j_gene: TRBJ2-7; v_gene: TRBV9; CDR3aa: CASSLEGDYEQYF
d_gene: NA; abundance: NA; j_gene: TRBJ2-1; v_gene: TRBV11-3; CDR3aa: CASTLECFEQFF
d_gene: NA; abundance: NA; j_gene: TRBJ2-3; v_gene: TRBV29-1; CDR3aa: CSVAGTDTQYF
d_gene: NA; abundance: NA; j_gene: TRBJ2-6; v_gene: TRBV28; CDR3aa: CASSLAGTGANVLTF
d_gene: NA; abundance: NA; j_gene: TRBJ1-2; v_gene: TRBV5-1; CDR3aa: CASSSTGSSVYGYTF
d_gene: NA; abundance: once; j_gene: TRBJ2-7; v_gene: TRBV29-1; CDR3aa: CSVESYEQYF
d_gene: NA; abundance: few; j_gene: TRBJ1-2; v_gene: TRBV6-4; CDR3aa: CASSDGTGNYGYTF
d_gene: NA; abundance: NA; j_gene: TRBJ2-6; v_gene: TRBV18; CDR3aa: CASSPWAAGSGANVLTF
d_gene: NA; abundance: NA; j_gene: TRBJ2-3; v_gene: TRBV27; CDR3aa: CASSPAVTSTDTQYF
d_gene: TRBD2; abundance: NA; j_gene: TRBJ2-1; v_gene: TRBV28; CDR3aa: CASSLLAGVTNEQFF
d_gene: NA; abundance: NA; j_gene: TRBJ1-2; v_gene: TRBV7-2; CDR3aa: CASSLGGPTYGYTF
d_gene: TRBD2; abundance: NA; j_gene: TRBJ2-3; v_gene: TRBV6-5; CDR3aa: CASSSRTSGGDTQYF
d_gene: TRBD1; abundance: once; j_gene: TRBJ2-7; v_gene: TRBV18; CDR3aa: CASSSGTGIRYEQYF
d_gene: NA; abundance: NA; j_gene: TRBJ1-1; v_gene: TRBV5-6; CDR3aa: CASSPTGTPNTEAFF
d_gene: NA; abundance: NA; j_gene: TRBJ1-3; v_gene: TRBV11-2; CDR3aa: CASTTGNTIYF
d_gene: NA; abundance: once; j_gene: TRBJ1-4; v_gene: TRBV4-2; CDR3aa: CASSPAKGGGEKLFF
d_gene: TRBD1; abundance: NA; j_gene: TRBJ2-5; v_gene: TRBV29-1; CDR3aa: CSAGTGETQYF
d_gene: NA; abundance: NA; j_gene: TRBJ2-7; v_gene: TRBV19; CDR3aa: CASRPRPNSYEQYF
d_gene: NA; abundance: NA; j_gene: TRBJ1-2; v_gene: TRBV27; CDR3aa: CASSSNRVSYGYTF
d_gene: NA; abundance: NA; j_gene: TRBJ1-1; v_gene: TRBV9; CDR3aa: CASSLDPGEAFF
d_gene: TRBD2; abundance: NA; j_gene: TRBJ2-7; v_gene: TRBV29-1; CDR3aa: CSVGGLAGYEQYF
d_gene: TRBD2; abundance: NA; j_gene: TRBJ2-7; v_gene: TRBV27; CDR3aa: CASSFLAGSYEQYF
d_gene: TRBD1; abundance: NA; j_gene: TRBJ2-3; v_gene: TRBV4-2; CDR3aa: CASSQDRGQGTDTQYF
d_gene: TRBD1; abundance: once; j_gene: TRBJ2-7; v_gene: TRBV18; CDR3aa: CASSPEQGVGYEQYF
d_gene: NA; abundance: NA; j_gene: TRBJ2-3; v_gene: TRBV9; CDR3aa: CASSVGGASTDTQYF